A single sample is the source of the 16 T cell receptor beta chains below, sequenced in a study of T cell changes during pregnancy in multiple sclerosis. Only in-frame clones appear in the TCRdb table, and some are missing; sequencing was by immunoSEQ multiplex PCR. Counted here are tens of thousands of clones, roughly 93% occurring once; the ten biggest clones make up approximately 0.99%. Sequencing used peripheral blood, obtained in the first trimester of pregnancy. The origin of the receptors is a female donor with multiple sclerosis, enrolled in a pregnancy study.

The rearrangement links TRBV5-1 to TRBJ1-6, with a weak D call TRBD1 (5 bases). This CDR3 comprises 14 residues. The germline V and J ends were trimmed by 3 bases and 10 bases, with 14 bases remaining between them. Germline values: CDR1 SGHRS, CDR2 YFSETQ. The CDR3 coding sequence is TGCGCCAGCAGCTCCCTAGGGGCCTCATCACCCCTCCACTTT. Protein product: CASSSLGASSPLHF.

V gene TRBV5-1 combines with J gene TRBJ2-1, with 11 bases aligning to TRBD2. V lost 4 bases and J lost 2; bases outside the gene matches: 11. CDR1 SGHRS and CDR2 YFSETQ come from the germline V gene. This CDR3 has 18 residues. The CDR3 nucleotides read TGCGCCAGCAGCCCCCGGGTAGCGGGGGGGCCCCCCTACAATGAGCAGTTCTTC. Its protein product is CASSPRVAGGPPYNEQFF.

The rearrangement links TRBV14 to TRBJ1-2, with D tentatively TRBD1 (5 bases). The length of the CDR3 is 13 residues. Looked up from germline, CDR1 is SGHDN and CDR2 is FVKESK. The V gene lost 6 bases and the J gene lost 2 bases, with 10 bases spanning the gap. The CDR3 DNA is TGTGCCAGCAGTGACCAGGGAAACTATGGCTACACCTTC. Protein: CASSDQGNYGYTF.

The rearrangement joins TRBV11-2 to TRBJ2-7; 7 positions agree with TRBD2. The CDR3 totals 13 residues. The trim removed 3 bases at V and 5 bases at J, leaving 4 bases unmatched. CDR1 SGHAT and CDR2 FQNNGV come from the germline V gene. DNA of the CDR3: TGTGCCAGCAGCTTCTCCGGGGGGAACGAGCAGTACTTC. The encoded protein is CASSFSGGNEQYF.

This clone has more than one count but fewer than ten. The CDR3 spells CASSDTHRVSETQYF. The CDR3, as DNA: TGTGCCAGCAGTGATACTCACAGGGTCTCAGAGACCCAGTACTTC. The chain employs TRBV6-1 and TRBJ2-5, with a tentative D call TRBD1 (6 bases). The CDR3 consists of 15 residues. Germline V gene sequence: CDR1 MNHNS, CDR2 SASEGT. The V end lost 3 bases, the J end lost 4 bases, and 15 bases lay between the germline ends.

The chain is built from TRBV25-1 and TRBJ1-1; D not resolved. This CDR3 is 13 amino acids long. V was trimmed by 4 bases and J by 1 base, leaving 7 bases between them. Germline V CDR1 and CDR2: MGHDK, SYGVNS. This CDR3 is CASSGRGNTEAFF. The CDR3 DNA reads as TGTGCCAGCAGTGGACGGGGGAACACTGAAGCTTTCTTT.

Concerning this clone: Germline and junction disagree at one end, which may indicate a read error. The V call is TRBV28, the J call TRBJ1-1, with 7 bases lining up with TRBD1. CDR1 is MDHEN, CDR2 SYDVKM, per germline. This CDR3 has 14 amino acids. The CDR3: CATLHPTGLGEVLF. Here the CDR3 DNA reads TGTGCCACCCTCCATCCGACAGGGTTGGGGGAAGTTCTCTTT.

CDR3 nucleotide sequence: TGTGCCAGCACCAGGGGGGAAAACACTGAAGCTTTCTTT. Protein product: CASTRGENTEAFF. This chain links TRBV2 with TRBJ1-1, with 7 nucleotides matching TRBD1. CDR3 size: 13 residues. The germline V gene has CDR1 SNHLY and CDR2 FYNNEI. Trimming at V came to 7 bases and at J to 2 bases, leaving 4 bases not matched to a gene.

The chain is built from TRBV28 and TRBJ2-3, with D perhaps matching TRBD2 (6 bases). The ends were cut back, 3 bases at V and 4 bases at J, with 20 bases in the middle. The CDR3 spans 17 residues. CDR1 and CDR2 (germline): MDHEN, SYDVKM. Written as DNA, the CDR3 is TGTGCCAGCAGTTTCGTTCGTAGCGGAGAGTGGGCAGATACGCAGTATTTT. Amino acids: CASSFVRSGEWADTQYF.

V gene TRBV25-1 combines with J gene TRBJ1-6; 9 nucleotides agree with TRBD1. The germline CDR1 and CDR2 sequences are MGHDK and SYGVNS. There are 16 residues in the CDR3. V dropped 8 bases and J dropped 5; count of bases not matched to a gene: 10. For the CDR3, the DNA is TGTGCCAGCCTACCTACGGACAGGGGAGATAATTCACCCCTCCACTTT. This encodes CASLPTDRGDNSPLHF.

J is TRBJ1-3 and V is TRBV9, with D tentatively TRBD1 (5 bases). With 7 bases removed from V and 0 bases from J, the gap between germline ends came to 11 bases. The CDR3 length is 14 residues. Germline-derived CDR1 and CDR2 are SGDLS and YYNGEE. CDR3 in amino acids: CASSGHISGNTIYF. The CDR3, as DNA: TGTGCCAGCTCTGGACACATCTCTGGAAACACCATATATTTT.

This rearrangement joins TRBV7-9 to TRBJ1-3; TRBD1 matches at 9 bases. After removal of 4 bases from V and 5 bases from J, the junction contained 9 bases not matched to a gene. Germline values: CDR1 SEHNR, CDR2 FQNEAQ (reference sequence). The CDR3 spans 16 residues. The CDR3: CASSSRQGEPRNTIYF. Here the CDR3 DNA reads TGTGCCAGCAGCTCACGACAGGGGGAACCGAGAAACACCATATATTTT. The variable domain in full, completed from reference TRBV7-9 and TRBJ1-3, reads DTGVSQNPRHKITKRGQNVTFRCDPISEHNRLYWYRQTLGQGPEFLTYFQNEAQLEKSRLLSDRFSAERPKGSFSTLEIQRTEQGDSAMYLCASSSRQGEPRNTIYFGEGSWLTVV.

This chain connects TRBV2 to TRBJ2-7; perhaps TRBD1 as D (6 bases). The germline V gene encodes CDR1 SNHLY and CDR2 FYNNEI. CDR3 length equals 13 residues. V lost 6 bases and J 4 bases, leaving 13 bases between the germline ends. The CDR3 region is CASSPRTEYEQYF. CDR3 sequence (DNA): TGTGCCAGCAGCCCCAGGACAGAGTACGAGCAGTACTTC.

This clone appeared once. The chain uses TRBV28 and TRBJ2-6, with unresolved D. CDR3 length: 15 residues. Trimming took 6 bases from V and 4 from J, leaving 13 bases between them. Germline assignment: CDR1 MDHEN and CDR2 SYDVKM. In nucleotides, the CDR3 is TGTGCCAGCAGCCCTCAGGTGCCCGGGGCCAACGTCCTGACTTTC. Amino acid sequence: CASSPQVPGANVLTF.

The rearrangement links TRBV28 to TRBJ2-6; 7 nucleotides align to TRBD1. CDR1 is MDHEN, CDR2 SYDVKM, per germline. Trimming removed 5 bases from V and 0 bases from J; junction bases left unmatched: 10. The CDR3 runs 18 residues. This chain's CDR3 is CASSPRTGFDSGANVLTF. CDR3 bases: TGTGCCAGCAGTCCCCGGACAGGTTTCGACTCTGGGGCCAACGTCCTGACTTTC.

This chain joins TRBV2 and TRBJ1-1; 8 nucleotides agree with TRBD1. From germline, CDR1 is SNHLY and CDR2 FYNNEI. The CDR3 length is 15 residues. Trimming at V came to 0 bases and at J to 5 bases, leaving 5 bases not matched to a gene. CDR3 sequence reads: CASSEAFQGATEAFF. In DNA form, the CDR3 reads TGTGCCAGCAGTGAAGCGTTTCAGGGGGCGACTGAAGCTTTCTTT.